What follows is one TCR beta chain and its context. This sample stems from a study of blood T cell repertoires in COVID-19. Study-wide context: The study drew acute and convalescent COVID-19 samples from the United States, Italy and Spain.

TCRdb's copy holds only in-frame clones and misses some; the assay was immunoSEQ multiplex PCR. The sample has some 70,000 clones, more than 60% seen once. CDR3 length: 14 residues. The V and J ends lost 0 bases and 5 bases respectively, with 11 bases between them. The V gene's germline CDR1 is SGHRS and CDR2 YFSETQ. The chain combines TRBV5-1 with TRBJ1-1, with unresolved D. This sequence was found in a woman aged 45-65 years with acute or convalescent COVID-19. Sequenced material: peripheral blood. DNA for the CDR3: TGCGCCAGCAGCTTGGTTGGAGGGAGAACTGAAGCTTTCTTT. Its translation is CASSLVGGRTEAFF. The full variable domain, rest sourced from reference TRBV5-1 and TRBJ1-1, is KAGVTQTPRYLIKTRGQQVTLSCSPISGHRSVSWYQQTPGQGLQFLFEYFSETQRNKGNFPGRFSGRQFSNSRSEMNVSTLELGDSALYLCASSLVGGRTEAFFGQGTRLTVV.